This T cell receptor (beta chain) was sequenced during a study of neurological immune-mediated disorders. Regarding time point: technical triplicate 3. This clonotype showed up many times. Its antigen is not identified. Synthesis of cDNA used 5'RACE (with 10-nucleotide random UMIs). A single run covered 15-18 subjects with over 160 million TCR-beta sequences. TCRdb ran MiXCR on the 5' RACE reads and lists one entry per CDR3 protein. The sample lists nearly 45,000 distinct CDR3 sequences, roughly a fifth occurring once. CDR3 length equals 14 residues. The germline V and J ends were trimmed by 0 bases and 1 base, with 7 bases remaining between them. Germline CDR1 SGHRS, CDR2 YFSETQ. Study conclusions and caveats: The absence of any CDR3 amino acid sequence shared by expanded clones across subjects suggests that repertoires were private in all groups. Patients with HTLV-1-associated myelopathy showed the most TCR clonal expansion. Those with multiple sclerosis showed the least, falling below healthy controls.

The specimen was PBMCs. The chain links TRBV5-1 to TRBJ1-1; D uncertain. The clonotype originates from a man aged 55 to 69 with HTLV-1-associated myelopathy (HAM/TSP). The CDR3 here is CASSLELRNTEAFF. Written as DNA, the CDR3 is TGCGCCAGCAGCTTGGAGCTGAGGAACACTGAAGCTTTCTTT.